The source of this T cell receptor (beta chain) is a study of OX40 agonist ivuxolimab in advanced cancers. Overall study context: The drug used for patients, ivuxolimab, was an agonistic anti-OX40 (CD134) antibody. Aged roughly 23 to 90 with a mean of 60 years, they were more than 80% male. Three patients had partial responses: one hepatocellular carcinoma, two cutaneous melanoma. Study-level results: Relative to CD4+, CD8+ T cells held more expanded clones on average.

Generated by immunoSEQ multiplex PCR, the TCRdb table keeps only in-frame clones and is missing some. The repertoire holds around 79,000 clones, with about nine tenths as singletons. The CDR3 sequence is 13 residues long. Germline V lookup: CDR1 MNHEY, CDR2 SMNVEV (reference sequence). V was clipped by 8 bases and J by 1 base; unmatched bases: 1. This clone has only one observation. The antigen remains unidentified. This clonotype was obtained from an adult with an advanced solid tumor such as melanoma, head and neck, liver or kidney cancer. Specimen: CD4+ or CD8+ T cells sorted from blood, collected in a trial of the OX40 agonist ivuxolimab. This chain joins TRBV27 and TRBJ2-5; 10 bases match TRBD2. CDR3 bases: TGTGCCAGCCGACTAGCGGGCCAAGAGACCCAGTACTTC. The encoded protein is CASRLAGQETQYF.